Listed here is a single TCR beta chain. This CDR3 contains 13 residues. V dropped 5 bases and J dropped 10; count of bases not matched to a gene: 4. Germline V gene lookup returns CDR1 LNHDA and CDR2 SQIVND (reference sequence). This entry belongs to a study of blood T cell repertoires in COVID-19. Looking at the study overall: From the United States, Italy and Spain came samples of acute and convalescent COVID-19.

In the authors' workflow: Scientists estimated how many nucleated cells there were by amplifying reference gene primers. Some clones are missing from TCRdb's copy, which holds only in-frame ones; the method was immunoSEQ multiplex PCR. That table furnishes V, J and clone size, whereas the DNA furnished D and trimming. The table includes about 120,000 clones, roughly 90% detected once. What was sequenced was peripheral blood. The chain joins TRBV19 to TRBJ2-6; 8 bases agree with TRBD1. This TCR came from a woman aged 80 or older with acute or convalescent COVID-19. The CDR3 reads CASSPDRVNVLTF. The CDR3 bases are TGTGCCAGTAGTCCGGACAGGGTTAACGTCCTGACTTTC.